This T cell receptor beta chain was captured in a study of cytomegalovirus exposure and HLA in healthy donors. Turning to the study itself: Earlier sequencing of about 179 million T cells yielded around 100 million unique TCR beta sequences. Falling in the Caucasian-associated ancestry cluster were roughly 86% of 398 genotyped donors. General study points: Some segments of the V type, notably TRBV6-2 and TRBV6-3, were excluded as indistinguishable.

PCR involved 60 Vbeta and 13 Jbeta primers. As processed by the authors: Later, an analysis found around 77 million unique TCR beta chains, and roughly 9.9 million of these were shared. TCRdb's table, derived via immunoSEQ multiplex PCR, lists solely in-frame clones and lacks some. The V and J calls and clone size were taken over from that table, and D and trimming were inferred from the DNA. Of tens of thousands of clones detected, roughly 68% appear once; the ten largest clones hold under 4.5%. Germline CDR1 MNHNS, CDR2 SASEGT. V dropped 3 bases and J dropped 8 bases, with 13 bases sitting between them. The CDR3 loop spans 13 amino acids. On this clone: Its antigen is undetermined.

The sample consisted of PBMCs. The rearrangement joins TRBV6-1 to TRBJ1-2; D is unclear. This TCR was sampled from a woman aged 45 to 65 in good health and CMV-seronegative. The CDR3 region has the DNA TGTGCCAGCAGTGATGCCCTAATTTGGGGCTACACCTTC. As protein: CASSDALIWGYTF.